This TCR beta chain was sequenced in a study of T cell responses to AZD1222 COVID-19 vaccine. Study-wide results and caveats: AZD1222 recipients seropositive at baseline numbered only 5 to 7.

Germline-derived CDR1 and CDR2 are SGDLS and YYNGEE. The V gene end was trimmed by 5 bases and the J gene end by 3 bases; junction bases not matched to a gene: 4. This CDR3 has 15 amino acids. Profiling relied on immunoSEQ multiplex PCR, and the TCRdb table lists in-frame clones only, not all of them. The sample has tens of thousands of clones, around nine tenths seen once; the top ten hold around 5.5%. A word on this clone: The antigen remains unidentified.

This sequence was found in an adult in good health. The rearrangement links TRBV9 to TRBJ1-5; TRBD1 agrees at 11 bases. Sequenced material: peripheral blood, taken on day 0 of MenACWY control vaccination. CDR3 amino acids: CASSRTGGFNQPQHF. The DNA for the CDR3 is TGTGCCAGCAGTCGGACAGGGGGCTTCAATCAGCCCCAGCATTTT.